These 23 T cell receptor beta chains originate from one sample sequenced in a study of blood T cell repertoires in COVID-19. Profiling relied on immunoSEQ multiplex PCR, and the TCRdb table lists in-frame clones only, not all of them. The sample consists of fewer than 350,000 clones, more than 70% of them appearing once. Input material: peripheral blood. Receptor source: a woman in her fifties or sixties who had recovered from COVID-19.

V is TRBV20-1 and J is TRBJ1-6; D unclear. Germline CDR1 DFQATT, CDR2 SNEGSKA (reference sequence). The CDR3 consists of 11 residues. Trimming took 6 bases from V and 10 from J, leaving 10 bases between them. CDR3: CSAVQFSPLHF. The CDR3 DNA is TGCAGTGCCGTACAGTTCTCACCCCTCCACTTT.

V is TRBV9 and J is TRBJ2-5; 7 nucleotides agree with TRBD2. From germline, CDR1 is SGDLS and CDR2 YYNGEE. Trimming removed 5 bases from V and 2 bases from J; junction bases left unmatched: 9. The CDR3 length is 15 residues. The CDR3 sequence is CASSYRGVGQETQYF. CDR3 DNA: TGTGCCAGCAGTTACCGGGGGGTCGGGCAAGAGACCCAGTACTTC.

This clone was recorded once. V and J are TRBV9 and TRBJ2-5; 8 nucleotides line up with TRBD2. Looked up from germline, CDR1 is SGDLS and CDR2 is YYNGEE. The CDR3 totals 15 residues. Trimming cost V 0 bases and J 2 bases; bases outside gene matches: 3. The CDR3 DNA is TGTGCCAGCAGCGTAGCAGCGGGAGTTCAAGAGACCCAGTACTTC. Amino acids: CASSVAAGVQETQYF.

Regarding this clone: Other nucleotide sequences from this sample produce the same CDR3. In DNA, the CDR3 is TGTGCCAGCAGCTTAGCTAGCGGGGGCCTCAATGAGCAGTTCTTC. Its protein is CASSLASGGLNEQFF. The rearrangement uses TRBV7-2 and TRBJ2-1, with 9 bases fitting TRBD2. V was pared by 0 bases and J by 6 bases, with 3 bases of the junction left unmatched. Germline CDR1 reads SGHTA; CDR2 reads FQGNSA. The CDR3 loop spans 15 amino acids.

V gene TRBV7-2 combines with J gene TRBJ2-1; 9 bases align to TRBD1. The CDR3 runs to 15 residues. Germline CDR1 and CDR2: SGHTA and FQGNSA. Losses at the gene ends were 6 bases for V and 8 bases for J; bases not matched to a gene: 11. CDR3 nucleotide sequence: TGTGCCAGCAGTGTGACAGGGGGAATGTGGGATGAGCAGTTCTTC. Its protein product is CASSVTGGMWDEQFF.

The chain combines TRBV2 with TRBJ1-6; D is uncertain. CDR3 size: 14 residues. CDR1 SNHLY and CDR2 FYNNEI come from the germline V gene. V was cut by 5 bases and J by 7 bases, with 12 bases left in between. This CDR3 reads CASSRHRENSPLHF. CDR3 DNA sequence: TGTGCCAGCAGTCGGCACAGAGAGAATTCACCCCTCCACTTT. Full variable domain (remainder filled in from reference TRBV2 and TRBJ1-6): EPEVTQTPSHQVTQMGQEVILRCVPISNHLYFYWYRQILGQKVEFLVSFYNNEISEKSEIFDDQFSVERPDGSNFTLKIRSTKLEDSAMYFCASSRHRENSPLHFGNGTRLTVT.

This clone was detected only once. The rearrangement joins TRBV5-1 to TRBJ2-2; D is perhaps TRBD1 (6 bases). CDR3 length equals 15 residues. Germline CDR1 reads SGHRS; CDR2 reads YFSETQ. V dropped 5 bases and J dropped 0 bases, with 11 bases sitting between them. The CDR3 loop is CASRPGQPNTGELFF. In DNA, the CDR3 is TGCGCCAGCAGGCCTGGACAGCCGAACACCGGGGAGCTGTTTTTT.

This chain links TRBV19 with TRBJ2-1, with 12 nucleotides matching TRBD2. J was trimmed by 8 bases and V by 6 bases; bases with no gene match: 2. The CDR3 is made up of 13 amino acids. Germline V lookup: CDR1 LNHDA, CDR2 SQIVND (reference sequence). CDR3 nucleotide sequence: TGTGCCAGTAGCGGACTAGCGGGATATGAGCAGTTCTTC. Protein product: CASSGLAGYEQFF.

This clone was recorded a few times. The chain uses TRBV6-2 or TRBV6-3 and TRBJ2-2; D remains ambiguous. Germline assignment: CDR1 MNHEY and CDR2 SVGEGT. Trimming pared 3 bases from V and 0 bases from J, leaving 5 bases between. The CDR3 is made up of 14 amino acids. CDR3 DNA: TGTGCCAGCAGTTATACGGCGAACACCGGGGAGCTGTTTTTT. Its protein is CASSYTANTGELFF.

This clone was detected only a few times. V and J are TRBV5-8 and TRBJ1-2, with D tentatively TRBD1 (5 bases). V lost 3 bases and J 1 base, leaving 7 bases between the germline ends. The germline V gene encodes CDR1 SGHTS and CDR2 YDEGEE. The CDR3 loop spans 13 amino acids. CDR3 loop: CASSYDSNYGYTF. The CDR3 DNA follows: TGTGCCAGCAGCTACGACAGTAACTATGGCTACACCTTC. Looking up the rest from reference TRBV5-8 and TRBJ1-2 gives the full variable domain: EAGVTQSPTHLIKTRGQQATLRCSPISGHTSVYWYQQALGLGLQFLLWYDEGEERNRGNFPPRFSGRQFPNYSSELNVNALELEDSALYLCASSYDSNYGYTFGSGTRLTVV.

V usage is TRBV18 and J usage is TRBJ1-4, with D possibly being TRBD1 (5 bases). Germline values: CDR1 KGHSH, CDR2 LQKENI. CDR3 length equals 14 residues. V dropped 3 bases and J dropped 3 bases, with 8 bases sitting between them. DNA for the CDR3: TGTGCCAGCTCACCGGGAGGGGCTAATGAAAAACTGTTTTTT. Encoded protein: CASSPGGANEKLFF.

Only a few counts were recorded for this clone. This sequence joins TRBV27 and TRBJ2-7; D unresolved. Trimming took 2 bases from V and 3 from J, leaving 8 bases between them. Germline loops: CDR1 MNHEY, CDR2 SMNVEV (reference sequence). This CDR3 spans 13 amino acids. DNA of the CDR3: TGTGCCAGCAGTTTAGGAGCAATCTACGAGCAGTACTTC. This codes for CASSLGAIYEQYF.

The chain uses TRBV7-2 and TRBJ2-5; 7 positions match TRBD2. The ends lost 2 bases at V and 10 bases at J; junction bases unmatched: 7. Germline values: CDR1 SGHTA, CDR2 FQGNSA. The CDR3 totals 13 residues. CDR3 DNA sequence: TGTGCCAGCAGCTTAACACTAGCGAGGAACCAGTACTTC. Its translation is CASSLTLARNQYF.

The rearrangement uses TRBV7-2 and TRBJ1-1; D is uncertain. V gave up 5 bases and J gave up 3 bases, with 10 bases separating them. This CDR3 is 13 amino acids long. The germline V gene has CDR1 SGHTA and CDR2 FQGNSA. CDR3 sequence: CASSPEADTEAFF. DNA for the CDR3: TGTGCCAGCAGCCCCGAAGCGGACACTGAAGCTTTCTTT.

The chain couples TRBV6-5 to TRBJ2-5; D perhaps matches TRBD2 (5 bases). Germline assignment: CDR1 MNHEY and CDR2 SVGAGI. The CDR3 length is 16 residues. The V end lost 2 bases, the J end lost 1 base, and 14 bases lay between the germline ends. CDR3: CASSYAHSEGQETQYF. Written as DNA, the CDR3 is TGTGCCAGCAGTTACGCCCATAGCGAGGGCCAAGAGACCCAGTACTTC.

This chain links TRBV5-6 with TRBJ2-1, with TRBD1 matching over 9 bases. CDR1 is SGHDT, CDR2 YYEEEE, per germline. V gave up 4 bases and J gave up 12 bases; unmatched junction bases: 11. The length of the CDR3 is 14 residues. CDR3 coding DNA: TGTGCCAGCAGCCCGGACAGGGGCTTAAGTAGGCAGTTCTTC. It yields the protein CASSPDRGLSRQFF.

The V gene is TRBV6-2 or TRBV6-3, the J gene TRBJ1-1, with a tentative D call TRBD1 (6 bases). Trimming took off 6 bases at V and 1 base at J, with 15 bases between the two ends. The CDR3 has 15 amino acids. CDR1 and CDR2 from the germline V gene are MNHEY and SVGEGT. This CDR3 reads CASSHLRQENTEAFF. The CDR3 DNA follows: TGTGCCAGCAGCCACCTTAGACAGGAGAACACTGAAGCTTTCTTT.

The rearrangement joins TRBV7-9 to TRBJ1-1, with TRBD1 identical over 7 bases. Trimming at V came to 6 bases and at J to 1 base, leaving 8 bases not matched to a gene. Germline V gene lookup returns CDR1 SEHNR and CDR2 FQNEAQ (reference sequence). This CDR3 has 15 amino acids. CDR3 sequence reads: CASRIYRGSNTEAFF. CDR3 sequence (DNA): TGTGCCAGCAGGATCTACAGGGGATCGAACACTGAAGCTTTCTTT.

The chain combines TRBV19 with TRBJ2-1, with 7 bases identical to TRBD2. V was clipped by 5 bases and J by 2 bases; unmatched bases: 15. The CDR3 covers 18 residues. Germline V gene lookup returns CDR1 LNHDA and CDR2 SQIVND (reference sequence). The CDR3 DNA sequence: TGTGCCAGTAGTCCCCTCCAAAGGAGCGGGAAGGCCTACAATGAGCAGTTCTTC. Translation gives CASSPLQRSGKAYNEQFF.

This chain joins TRBV5-5 and TRBJ2-7; D is possibly TRBD1 (6 bases). The CDR3 covers 12 residues. Trimming took 0 bases from V and 7 from J, leaving 8 bases between them. Germline V gene lookup returns CDR1 SGHKS and CDR2 YYEKEE (reference sequence). The DNA for the CDR3 is TGTGCCAGCAGCTTGGGAGGGGGAGAGCAGTACTTC. Translating it yields CASSLGGGEQYF.

The rearrangement uses TRBV30 and TRBJ2-1, with TRBD2 matching 12 bases. The germline V gene has CDR1 GTSNPN and CDR2 SVGIG (reference sequence). The CDR3 runs to 16 residues. V was clipped by 2 bases and J by 5 bases; unmatched bases: 7. CDR3 amino acids: CAWSPQLAGGHNEQFF. CDR3 in DNA: TGTGCCTGGAGTCCTCAACTAGCGGGGGGCCACAATGAGCAGTTCTTC.

The V gene is TRBV5-1, the J gene TRBJ1-1, with 8 bases matching TRBD1. The germline gives CDR1 SGHRS, CDR2 YFSETQ. The V gene end was trimmed by 1 base and the J gene end by 1 base; junction bases not matched to a gene: 3. The CDR3 runs to 15 residues. CDR3 sequence reads: CASSLRTGSNTEAFF. The CDR3 nucleotides read TGCGCCAGCAGCTTGCGGACAGGGTCGAACACTGAAGCTTTCTTT. Variable domain in full (rest from reference TRBV5-1 and TRBJ1-1): KAGVTQTPRYLIKTRGQQVTLSCSPISGHRSVSWYQQTPGQGLQFLFEYFSETQRNKGNFPGRFSGRQFSNSRSEMNVSTLELGDSALYLCASSLRTGSNTEAFFGQGTRLTVV.

The rearrangement uses TRBV10-3 and TRBJ2-3; D perhaps matches TRBD1 (6 bases). The CDR3 totals 15 residues. CDR1 and CDR2 (germline): ENHRY, SYGVKD. V lost 7 bases and J 2 bases, leaving 16 bases between the germline ends. CDR3 in amino acids: CAINPTGQLTDTQYF. The CDR3 nucleotides are TGTGCCATCAACCCGACGGGACAACTCACAGATACGCAGTATTTT.